These 15 T cell receptor beta chains share one sample of origin, sequenced in a study of OX40 agonist ivuxolimab in advanced cancers. Measured with immunoSEQ multiplex PCR; TCRdb has only the in-frame clones, and not every one. The sample records tens of thousands of clones, 92% being singletons. Specimen: CD4+ or CD8+ T cells sorted from blood, collected in a trial of the OX40 agonist ivuxolimab. These receptors all come from an adult with an advanced solid tumor such as melanoma, head and neck, liver or kidney cancer.

CDR3 DNA sequence: TGTGCCAGCAGTCCCATTTTCCCCGGGGAGCTGTTTTTT. This translates into CASSPIFPGELFF. The chain joins TRBV27 to TRBJ2-2; no clear D gene. The CDR3 has 13 amino acids. V lost 5 bases, J lost 6 bases, and 10 bases lay in between. CDR1 MNHEY and CDR2 SMNVEV come from the germline V gene (reference sequence).

V is TRBV29-1 and J is TRBJ1-1; D is undetermined. CDR1 SQVTM and CDR2 ANQGSEA come from the germline V gene. This CDR3 region has 12 residues. V dropped 5 bases and J dropped 2 bases, with 9 bases sitting between them. The CDR3 loop is CSVRLLNTEAFF. DNA of the CDR3: TGCAGCGTTCGGTTGTTAAACACTGAAGCTTTCTTT.

This chain joins TRBV15 and TRBJ1-2; TRBD1 might be the D (5 bases). Germline CDR1 is LNHNV and CDR2 is YYDKDF (reference sequence). The germline V and J ends were trimmed by 1 base and 4 bases, with 13 bases remaining between them. The CDR3 runs 15 residues. CDR3 region: CATSRVGAPLYGYTF. CDR3 DNA sequence: TGTGCCACCAGCAGAGTTGGGGCGCCTCTCTATGGCTACACCTTC.

The CDR3 is CASSFSGGSEQYF. The CDR3 DNA reads TGTGCCAGCAGCTTCTCAGGGGGCAGCGAGCAGTACTTC. This sequence joins TRBV7-6 and TRBJ2-7, with 8 bases identical to TRBD1. V gave up 3 bases and J gave up 6 bases; unmatched junction bases: 4. CDR3 length equals 13 residues. Germline V CDR1 and CDR2: SGHVS, FNYEAQ.

V usage is TRBV13 and J usage is TRBJ1-5; no firm D call. Germline values: CDR1 PRHDT, CDR2 FYEKMQ (reference sequence). Trimming shortened V by 0 bases and J by 7 bases, and 10 bases separated the two germline ends. The CDR3 loop spans 14 amino acids. The CDR3 region is CASSLGDGKQPQHF. The CDR3 DNA sequence: TGTGCCAGCAGCTTAGGCGACGGGAAACAGCCCCAGCATTTT.

V is TRBV21-1 and J is TRBJ1-5. TRBV21-1 is a pseudogene locus. There are 14 residues in the CDR3. This CDR3 reads CASSLLTGDQPQHF. The DNA of the CDR3 is TGTGCCAGCAGCCTCTTGACGGGGGATCAGCCCCAGCATTTT.

J is TRBJ2-2 and V is TRBV6-4; D assignment may be TRBD1 or TRBD2 (5 bases each). V lost 4 bases to trimming and J lost 3 bases, with 9 bases between them. The germline CDR1 and CDR2 sequences are MRHNA and SNTAGT. The CDR3 totals 14 residues. CDR3 bases: TGTGCCAGCAGTGCCCTGGGGGACACCGGGGAGCTGTTTTTT. Protein sequence: CASSALGDTGELFF.

This chain links TRBV6-1 with TRBJ2-7; D gene unclear. The V end was cut by 7 bases, the J end by 1 base, with 8 bases between. The length of the CDR3 is 12 residues. In germline, CDR1 is MNHNS, CDR2 SASEGT. CDR3 residues: CASIEDSYEQYF. In DNA, the CDR3 is TGTGCCAGCATAGAGGATTCCTACGAGCAGTACTTC.

The chain links TRBV15 to TRBJ2-3; possibly TRBD1 for D (6 bases). This CDR3 spans 12 amino acids. Germline loops: CDR1 LNHNV, CDR2 YYDKDF (reference sequence). The CDR3 DNA reads as TGTGCTAGCAGGGACAACACAGATACGCAGTATTTT. It specifies CASRDNTDTQYF. The variable domain in full, with the rest retrieved from reference TRBV15 and TRBJ2-3, is DAMVIQNPRYQVTQFGKPVTLSCSQTLNHNVMYWYQQKSSQAPKLLFHYYDKDFNNEADTPDNFQSRRPNTSFCFLDIRSPGLGDTAMYLCASRDNTDTQYFGPGTRLTVL.

The J gene is TRBJ1-2, the V gene TRBV6-5; tentative D call: TRBD1 (6 bases). The germline V and J ends were trimmed by 2 bases and 8 bases, with 15 bases remaining between them. The length of the CDR3 is 14 residues. Looked up from germline, CDR1 is MNHEY and CDR2 is SVGAGI. CDR3 sequence reads: CASSYNTGSNGYTF. CDR3 DNA sequence: TGTGCCAGCAGTTACAATACAGGGTCCAACGGCTACACCTTC.

The chain is built from TRBV25-1 and TRBJ2-7; the match to TRBD1 covers 8 bases. V lost 7 bases to trimming and J lost 6 bases; unmatched junction nucleotides: 17. CDR3 length equals 16 residues. Germline V gene data show CDR1 as MGHDK and CDR2 as SYGVNS. CDR3 residues: CASTHNVRTGSSEQYF. For the CDR3, the DNA is TGTGCCAGCACCCACAATGTCCGGACAGGGTCATCCGAGCAGTACTTC.

This chain joins TRBV2 and TRBJ1-1, with 7 bases identical to TRBD1. The J segment lost 4 bases and the V segment lost 4 bases, leaving 3 bases of the junction unmatched. There are 13 residues in the CDR3. The germline gives CDR1 SNHLY, CDR2 FYNNEI. DNA of the CDR3: TGTGCCAGCAGTGTATCAGGGGGCACTGAAGCTTTCTTT. Protein product: CASSVSGGTEAFF.

This rearrangement joins TRBV27 to TRBJ2-7; 9 bases are a match to TRBD1. Germline CDR1 is MNHEY and CDR2 is SMNVEV (reference sequence). The CDR3 sequence is 12 residues long. The trim removed 10 bases at V and 2 bases at J, leaving 3 bases unmatched. In DNA, the CDR3 is TGTGCCACCCGGACAGGGGCCTACGAGCAGTACTTC. Translated, it gives CATRTGAYEQYF.

Concerning this clone itself: Other DNA sequences in this specimen translate into the identical CDR3. V gene TRBV5-1 combines with J gene TRBJ1-1, with unresolved D. V lost 0 bases, J lost 2 bases, and 5 bases lay in between. Germline V gene sequence: CDR1 SGHRS, CDR2 YFSETQ. The CDR3 extends over 13 amino acids. The CDR3 DNA reads TGCGCCAGCAGCTTGGATAGTAACACTGAAGCTTTCTTT. It encodes CASSLDSNTEAFF.

The rearrangement links TRBV6-5 to TRBJ2-2; unclear D gene. Germline loops: CDR1 MNHEY, CDR2 SVGAGI. Between the trimmed V and J ends, which lost 2 bases and 4 bases, there was a span of 8 bases. The CDR3 length is 14 residues. The CDR3 loop is CASSYGLSTGELFF. The DNA for the CDR3 is TGTGCCAGCAGTTACGGGTTAAGCACCGGGGAGCTGTTTTTT.